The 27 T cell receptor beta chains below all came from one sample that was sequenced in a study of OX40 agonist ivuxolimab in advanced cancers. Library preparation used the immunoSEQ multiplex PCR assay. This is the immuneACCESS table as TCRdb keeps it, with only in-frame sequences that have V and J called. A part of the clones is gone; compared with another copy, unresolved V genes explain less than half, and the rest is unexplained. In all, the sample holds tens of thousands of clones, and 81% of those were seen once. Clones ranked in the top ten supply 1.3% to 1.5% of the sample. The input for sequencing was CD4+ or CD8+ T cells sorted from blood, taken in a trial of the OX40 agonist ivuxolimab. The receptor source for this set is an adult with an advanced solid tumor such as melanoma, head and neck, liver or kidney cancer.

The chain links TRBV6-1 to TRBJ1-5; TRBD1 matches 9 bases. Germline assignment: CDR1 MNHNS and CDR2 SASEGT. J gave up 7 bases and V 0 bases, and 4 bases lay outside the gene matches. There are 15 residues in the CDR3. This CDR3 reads CASSEATGGVQPQHF. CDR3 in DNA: TGTGCCAGCAGTGAAGCTACAGGGGGCGTGCAGCCCCAGCATTTT.

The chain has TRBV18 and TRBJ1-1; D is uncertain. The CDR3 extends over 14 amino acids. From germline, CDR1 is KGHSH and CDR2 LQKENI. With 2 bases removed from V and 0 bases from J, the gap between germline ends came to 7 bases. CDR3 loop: CASSPAGLNTEAFF. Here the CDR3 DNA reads TGTGCCAGCTCACCAGCCGGGCTGAACACTGAAGCTTTCTTT.

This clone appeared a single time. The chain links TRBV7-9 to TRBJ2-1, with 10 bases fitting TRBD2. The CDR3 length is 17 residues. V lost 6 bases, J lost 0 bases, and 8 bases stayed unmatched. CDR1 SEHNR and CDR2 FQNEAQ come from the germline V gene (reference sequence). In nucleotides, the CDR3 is TGTGCCAGCAGTTTTGGACTAGCGGATTTCTCCTACAATGAGCAGTTCTTC. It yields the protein CASSFGLADFSYNEQFF.

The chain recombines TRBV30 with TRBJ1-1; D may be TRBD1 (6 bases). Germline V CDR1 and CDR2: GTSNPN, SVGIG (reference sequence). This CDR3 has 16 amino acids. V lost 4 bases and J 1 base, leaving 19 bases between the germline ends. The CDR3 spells CAWTPSRGQTNTEAFF. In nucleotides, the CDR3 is TGTGCCTGGACTCCCTCGCGGGGACAAACGAACACTGAAGCTTTCTTT.

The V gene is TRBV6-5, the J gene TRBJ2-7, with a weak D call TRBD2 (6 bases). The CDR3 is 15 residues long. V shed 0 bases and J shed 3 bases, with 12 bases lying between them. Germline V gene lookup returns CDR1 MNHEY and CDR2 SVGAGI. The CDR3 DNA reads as TGTGCCAGCAGTTACTCTTTGGGAGGAGGCTACGAGCAGTACTTC. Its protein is CASSYSLGGGYEQYF.

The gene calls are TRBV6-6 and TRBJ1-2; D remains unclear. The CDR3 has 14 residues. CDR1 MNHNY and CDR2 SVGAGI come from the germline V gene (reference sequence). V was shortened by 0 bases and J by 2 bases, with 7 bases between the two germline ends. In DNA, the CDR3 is TGTGCCAGCAGTTACTCAGGGTCAAACTATGGCTACACCTTC. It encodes CASSYSGSNYGYTF.

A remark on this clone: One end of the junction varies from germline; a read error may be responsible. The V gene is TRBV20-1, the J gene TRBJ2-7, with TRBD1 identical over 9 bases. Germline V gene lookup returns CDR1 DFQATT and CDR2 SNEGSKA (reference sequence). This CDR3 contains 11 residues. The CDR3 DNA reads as TGCAGTGCTAGAGGTGGGGACAGGGAGGCATTC. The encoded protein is CSARGGDREAF.

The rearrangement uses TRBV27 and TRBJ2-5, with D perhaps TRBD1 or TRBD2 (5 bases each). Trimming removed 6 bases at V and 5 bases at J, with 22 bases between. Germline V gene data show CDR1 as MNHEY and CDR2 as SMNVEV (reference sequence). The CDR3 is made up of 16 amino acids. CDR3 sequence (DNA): TGTGCCAGCAGACTGTCCCGGGACGTAGGCCGGGAGACCCAGTACTTC. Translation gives CASRLSRDVGRETQYF.

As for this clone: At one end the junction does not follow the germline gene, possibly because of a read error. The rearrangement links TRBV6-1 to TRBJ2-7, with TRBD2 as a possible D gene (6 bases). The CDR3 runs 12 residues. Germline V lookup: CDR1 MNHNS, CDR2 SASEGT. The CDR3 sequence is CASSTTLELATF. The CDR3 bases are TGTGCCAGCAGTACCACCCTGGAACTAGCAACGTTC.

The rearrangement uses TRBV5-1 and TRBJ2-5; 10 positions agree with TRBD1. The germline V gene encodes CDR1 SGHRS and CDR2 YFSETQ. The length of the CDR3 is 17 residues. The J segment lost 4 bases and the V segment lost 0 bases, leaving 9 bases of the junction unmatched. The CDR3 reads CASSLGVGTGVTETQYF. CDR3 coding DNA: TGCGCCAGCAGCTTGGGGGTAGGGACAGGGGTGACAGAGACCCAGTACTTC.

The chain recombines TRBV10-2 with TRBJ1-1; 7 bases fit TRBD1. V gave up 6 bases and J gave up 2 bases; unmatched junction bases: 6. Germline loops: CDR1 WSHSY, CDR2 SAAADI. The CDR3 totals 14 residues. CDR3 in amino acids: CASRPGTANTEAFF. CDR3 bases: TGCGCCAGCAGACCAGGGACAGCCAACACTGAAGCTTTCTTT.

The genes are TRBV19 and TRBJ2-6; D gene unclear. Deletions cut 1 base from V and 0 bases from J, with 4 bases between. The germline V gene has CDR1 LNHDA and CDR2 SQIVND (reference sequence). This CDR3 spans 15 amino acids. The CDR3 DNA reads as TGTGCCAGTAGTATAGCGGGCTCTGGGGCCAACGTCCTGACTTTC. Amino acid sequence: CASSIAGSGANVLTF.

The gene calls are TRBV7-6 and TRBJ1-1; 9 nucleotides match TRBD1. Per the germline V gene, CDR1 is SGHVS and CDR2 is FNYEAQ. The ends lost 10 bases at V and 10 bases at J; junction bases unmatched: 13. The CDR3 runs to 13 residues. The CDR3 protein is CATQLYRGQSAFF. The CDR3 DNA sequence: TGTGCCACCCAGCTTTACAGGGGGCAATCAGCTTTCTTT.

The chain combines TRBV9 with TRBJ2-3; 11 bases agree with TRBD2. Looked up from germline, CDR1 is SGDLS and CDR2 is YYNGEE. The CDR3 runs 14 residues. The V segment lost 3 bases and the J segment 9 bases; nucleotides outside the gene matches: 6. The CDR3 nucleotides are TGTGCCAGCAGCGCCGGGACTAGCGGACACACGCAGTATTTT. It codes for CASSAGTSGHTQYF.

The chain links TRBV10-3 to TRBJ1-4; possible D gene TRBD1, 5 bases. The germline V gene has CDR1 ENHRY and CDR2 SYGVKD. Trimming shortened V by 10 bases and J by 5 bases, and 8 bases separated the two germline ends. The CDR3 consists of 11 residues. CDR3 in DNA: TGTGCCAGCAGGGAGAATGAAAAACTGTTTTTT. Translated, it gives CASRENEKLFF.

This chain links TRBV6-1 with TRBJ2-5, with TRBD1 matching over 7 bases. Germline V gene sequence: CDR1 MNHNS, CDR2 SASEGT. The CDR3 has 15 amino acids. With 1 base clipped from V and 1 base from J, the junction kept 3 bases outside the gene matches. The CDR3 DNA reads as TGTGCCAGCAGTGAAGGGGGACAGACCCAAGAGACCCAGTACTTC. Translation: CASSEGGQTQETQYF.

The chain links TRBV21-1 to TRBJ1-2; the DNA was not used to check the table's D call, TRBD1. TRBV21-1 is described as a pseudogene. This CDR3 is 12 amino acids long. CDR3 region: CASSQAVYGYTF. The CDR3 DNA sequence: TGTGCCAGCAGCCAGGCAGTCTATGGCTACACCTTC.

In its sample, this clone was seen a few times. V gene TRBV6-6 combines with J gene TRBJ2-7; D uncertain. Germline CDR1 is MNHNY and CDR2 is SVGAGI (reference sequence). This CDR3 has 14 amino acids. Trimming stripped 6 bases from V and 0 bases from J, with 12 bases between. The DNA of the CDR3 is TGTGCCAGCAGCACGACCGGTTACTCCTACGAGCAGTACTTC. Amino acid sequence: CASSTTGYSYEQYF.

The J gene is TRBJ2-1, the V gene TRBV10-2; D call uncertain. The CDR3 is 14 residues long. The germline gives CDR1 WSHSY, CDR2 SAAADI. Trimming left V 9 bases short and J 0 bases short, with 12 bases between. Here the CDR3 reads CASESTDSYNEQFF. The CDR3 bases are TGCGCCAGTGAATCGACGGACTCCTACAATGAGCAGTTCTTC.

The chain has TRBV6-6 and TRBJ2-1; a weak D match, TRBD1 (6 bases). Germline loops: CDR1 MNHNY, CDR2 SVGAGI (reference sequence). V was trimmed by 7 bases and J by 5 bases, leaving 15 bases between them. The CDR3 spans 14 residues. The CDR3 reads CASTNRVRNNEQFF. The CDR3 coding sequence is TGTGCCAGCACCAACAGGGTAAGGAACAATGAGCAGTTCTTC.

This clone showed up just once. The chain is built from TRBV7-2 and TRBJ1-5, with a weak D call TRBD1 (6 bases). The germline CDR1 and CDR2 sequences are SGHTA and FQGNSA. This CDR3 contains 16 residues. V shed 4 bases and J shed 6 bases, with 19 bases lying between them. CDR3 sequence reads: CASSSQTGLPIQPQHF. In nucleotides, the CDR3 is TGTGCCAGCAGCTCGCAAACAGGGTTGCCTATTCAGCCCCAGCATTTT.

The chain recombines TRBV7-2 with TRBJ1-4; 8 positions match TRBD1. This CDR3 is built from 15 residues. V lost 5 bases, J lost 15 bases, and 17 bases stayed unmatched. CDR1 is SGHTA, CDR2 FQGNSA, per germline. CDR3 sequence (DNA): TGTGCCAGCAGCCAACTCGGACAGGGAGCCCCTCGTTTGTTTTTT. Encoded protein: CASSQLGQGAPRLFF.

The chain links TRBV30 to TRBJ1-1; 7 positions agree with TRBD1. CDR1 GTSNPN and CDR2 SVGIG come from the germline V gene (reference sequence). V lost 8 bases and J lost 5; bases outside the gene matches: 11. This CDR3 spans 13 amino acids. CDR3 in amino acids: CAPRGRGGTEAFF. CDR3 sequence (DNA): TGTGCCCCTAGGGGGCGTGGGGGGACTGAAGCTTTCTTT. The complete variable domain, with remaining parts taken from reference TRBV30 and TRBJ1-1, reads SQTIHQWPATLVQPVGSPLSLECTVEGTSNPNLYWYRQAAGRGLQLLFYSVGIGQISSEVPQNLSASRPQDRQFILSSKKLLLSDSGFYLCAPRGRGGTEAFFGQGTRLTVV.

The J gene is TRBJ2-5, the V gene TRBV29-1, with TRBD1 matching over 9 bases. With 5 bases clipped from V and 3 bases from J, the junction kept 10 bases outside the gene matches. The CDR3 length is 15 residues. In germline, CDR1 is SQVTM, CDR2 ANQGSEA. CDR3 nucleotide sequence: TGCAGCGTTTTACGACAGGGGGGGAGTGAAGAGACCCAGTACTTC. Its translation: CSVLRQGGSEETQYF.

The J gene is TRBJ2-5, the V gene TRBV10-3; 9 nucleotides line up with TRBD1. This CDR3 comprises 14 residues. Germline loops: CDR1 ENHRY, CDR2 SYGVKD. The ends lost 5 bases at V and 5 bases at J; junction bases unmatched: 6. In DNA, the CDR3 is TGTGCCATCAGTAACAGGGGGCAAGGTGAGACCCAGTACTTC. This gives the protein CAISNRGQGETQYF.

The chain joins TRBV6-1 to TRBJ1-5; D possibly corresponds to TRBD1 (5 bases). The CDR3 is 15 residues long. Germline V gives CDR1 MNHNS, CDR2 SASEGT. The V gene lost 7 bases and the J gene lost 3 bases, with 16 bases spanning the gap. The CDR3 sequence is CASTLTQGDNQPQHF. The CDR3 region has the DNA TGTGCCAGCACCCTGACGCAGGGCGACAATCAGCCCCAGCATTTT.

Written as DNA, the CDR3 is TGCAGCGTTGACCCCCCGCCAGGGCGGCATGGCTACACCTTC. Amino acid sequence: CSVDPPPGRHGYTF. This rearrangement joins TRBV29-1 to TRBJ1-2; possible D gene TRBD1, 5 bases. Per the germline V gene, CDR1 is SQVTM and CDR2 is ANQGSEA. The V and J ends lost 3 bases and 6 bases respectively, with 17 bases between them. CDR3 size: 14 residues.